The 7 T cell receptor beta chains given below trace back to one sample, sequenced in a study of blood T cell repertoires in COVID-19. Produced via immunoSEQ multiplex PCR; TCRdb's table is partial and in-frame only. The table has roughly 67,000 clones, approximately 80% seen once; the top ten hold about 24%. Sequences were obtained from peripheral blood. The receptors derive from a human donor in a cohort sampled during active COVID-19.

This clone occurred once. The V gene is TRBV6-5, the J gene TRBJ1-4; D unclear. Between the trimmed V and J ends, which lost 10 bases and 4 bases, there was a span of 16 bases. CDR3 size: 14 residues. Germline V gene data show CDR1 as MNHEY and CDR2 as SVGAGI. The CDR3 sequence is CATEPVQINEKLFF. CDR3 coding DNA: TGTGCCACCGAACCGGTCCAAATTAATGAAAAACTGTTTTTT.

This chain uses TRBV3-1 (or the pseudogene TRBV3-2) with TRBJ2-5; 8 positions agree with TRBD1. Losses at the gene ends were 3 bases for V and 10 bases for J; bases not matched to a gene: 7. Germline values: CDR1 LGHDT, CDR2 YNNKEL (reference sequence). The CDR3 runs 13 residues. The CDR3 DNA sequence: TGTGCCAGCAGCCAGGACAGGGAAGGGGGCCAGTACTTC. As protein: CASSQDREGGQYF.

The chain links TRBV5-5 to TRBJ2-5; 8 bases line up with TRBD1. The germline CDR1 and CDR2 sequences are SGHKS and YYEKEE (reference sequence). J lost 6 bases, V lost 4 bases, and 11 bases had no gene match. This CDR3 spans 15 amino acids. In nucleotides, the CDR3 is TGTGCCAGCAGCCAGGGGGCAGGGGGCGTACAGACCCAGTACTTC. Translated: CASSQGAGGVQTQYF. Full variable domain (outside the CDR3, taken from reference TRBV5-5 and TRBJ2-5): DAGVTQSPTHLIKTRGQQVTLRCSPISGHKSVSWYQQVLGQGPQFIFQYYEKEERGRGNFPDRFSARQFPNYSSELNVNALLLGDSALYLCASSQGAGGVQTQYFGPGTRLLVL.

The chain links TRBV6-2 or TRBV6-3 to TRBJ1-1; 7 nucleotides agree with TRBD1. The V gene end was trimmed by 6 bases and the J gene end by 0 bases; junction bases not matched to a gene: 10. CDR1 is MNHEY, CDR2 SVGEGT, per germline. The CDR3 sequence is 16 residues long. CDR3 sequence reads: CASSVTGQIMNTEAFF. The DNA for the CDR3 is TGTGCCAGCAGCGTTACGGGACAGATCATGAACACTGAAGCTTTCTTT.

The rearrangement uses TRBV5-1 and TRBJ2-2; the match to TRBD1 covers 9 bases. This CDR3 spans 15 amino acids. V lost 4 bases and J lost 2; bases outside the gene matches: 3. Per germline, CDR1 SGHRS and CDR2 YFSETQ. The DNA of the CDR3 is TGCGCCAGCAGCCCACAGGGGGCTAACACCGGGGAGCTGTTTTTT. This sequence encodes CASSPQGANTGELFF.

The CDR3 bases are TGCAGTGCTAGTCCCCTAACCCCGGGACTAGCGGATTACGAGCAGTACTTC. Translating gives CSASPLTPGLADYEQYF. The chain recombines TRBV20-1 with TRBJ2-7, with 11 bases identical to TRBD2. With V trimmed by 3 bases and J by 4 bases, 14 bases remained unmatched. This CDR3 is 17 amino acids long. CDR1 DFQATT and CDR2 SNEGSKA come from the germline V gene (reference sequence).

V and J are TRBV28 and TRBJ1-1, with TRBD1 matching over 8 bases. With V trimmed by 2 bases and J by 8 bases, 7 bases remained unmatched. Germline assignment: CDR1 MDHEN and CDR2 SYDVKM. There are 14 residues in the CDR3. The CDR3 spells CASSLLTGGKEAFF. Here the CDR3 DNA reads TGTGCCAGCAGTTTACTTACAGGGGGTAAGGAAGCTTTCTTT.